A selection of T cell receptor beta chains follows, all from one sample in a study of blood T cell repertoires in COVID-19. Only in-frame clones appear in the TCRdb table, and some are missing; sequencing was by immunoSEQ multiplex PCR. Counted here are fewer than 400,000 clones, 80% to 90% occurring once; the ten biggest clones make up less than 2.5%. The specimen was PBMCs or T cells enriched from blood (not recorded which). Receptors originate from a young man who had recovered from COVID-19. The CDR3 runs from the conserved cysteine through the conserved F or W. The D gene is left open where the match is weak. A row's size may be missing; if present it is once, few, many or a size class.

V gene	D gene	J gene	clone size	CDR3 DNA	CDR3 protein
TRBV7-2	TRBD1	TRBJ2-3	.	TGTGCCAGCAGTAGACAGGGAACAGATACGCAGTATTTT	CASSRQGTDTQYF
TRBV28	.	TRBJ2-1	.	TGTGCATCAGTCGCCCCCTTCGACAATGAGCAGTTCTTC	CASVAPFDNEQFF
TRBV3-1/TRBV3-2	.	TRBJ1-2	.	TGTGCCAGCAGCCAAGTTCGGGGAGCCTATGGCTACACCTTC	CASSQVRGAYGYTF
TRBV6-5	TRBD2	TRBJ2-3	.	TGTGCCACCAAGGGACTAGCGGGGTATGATACGCAGTATTTT	CATKGLAGYDTQYF
TRBV18	.	TRBJ1-1	few	TGTGCCAGCTCACCGGGCGGGGACACTGAAGCTTTCTTT	CASSPGGDTEAFF
TRBV30	.	TRBJ1-3	.	TGTGCCTGGAGTGGGACAGCCTCTGGAAACACCATATATTTT	CAWSGTASGNTIYF
TRBV5-1	TRBD1	TRBJ1-1	.	TGCGCCAGCAGGCTGGACAGGGGAGGAACTGAAGCTTTCTTT	CASRLDRGGTEAFF
TRBV7-6	TRBD2	TRBJ2-1	.	TGTGCCAGCAGCTTAGCGACTAGCGGGAACAATGAGCAGTTCTTC	CASSLATSGNNEQFF
TRBV13	TRBD2	TRBJ2-1	.	TGTGCCAGCAGCTTAAGCGGGGAGGGTAGATACAATGAGCAGTTCTTC	CASSLSGEGRYNEQFF
TRBV5-1	.	TRBJ1-1	few	TGCGCCAGCAGCGTTGGACAGAACACTGAAGCTTTCTTT	CASSVGQNTEAFF
TRBV3-1/TRBV3-2	.	TRBJ1-2	.	TGTGCCAGCAGCAGTGGCAGGTATGGCTACACCTTC	CASSSGRYGYTF
TRBV5-4	.	TRBJ1-6	.	TGTGCCAGCAGCTCCCTGTCCCAGGGTTCCTATAATTCACCCCTCCACTTT	CASSSLSQGSYNSPLHF
TRBV5-1	TRBD1	TRBJ1-2	.	TGCGCCAGCAGCTTGGCCGGACAGGGGCATGGCTACACCTTC	CASSLAGQGHGYTF
TRBV15	.	TRBJ1-4	.	TGTGCCACCAGCAGAGAAGGCGGGGGTAGTGAAAAACTGTTTTTT	CATSREGGGSEKLFF
TRBV6-5	TRBD1	TRBJ1-3	.	TGTGCCAGCAGCCACAGGGGGCTCTCTGGAAACACCATATATTTT	CASSHRGLSGNTIYF
TRBV5-1	TRBD1	TRBJ2-2	.	TGCGCCAGCAGCTTCGGGACAGGAGGCGGGGAGCTGTTTTTT	CASSFGTGGGELFF
TRBV30	TRBD2	TRBJ2-1	.	TGTGCCTGGAGTGTCGGGACTAGCGGGGACAATGAGCAGTTCTTC	CAWSVGTSGDNEQFF
TRBV10-3	.	TRBJ1-4	.	TGTGCCATCAGTGCTACTACAACTAATGAAAAACTGTTTTTT	CAISATTTNEKLFF
TRBV7-2	.	TRBJ1-6	.	TGTGCCAGCGCCTGGGAGGGTAGTAATTCACCCCTCCACTTT	CASAWEGSNSPLHF
TRBV9	.	TRBJ2-3	.	TGTGCCAGCAGCGTAGGACAGACGTCAGATACGCAGTATTTT	CASSVGQTSDTQYF
TRBV4-1	.	TRBJ2-1	once	TGCGCCAGCAGCCAAGAAGACCCTGCGGATGAGCAGTTCTTC	CASSQEDPADEQFF
TRBV7-2	.	TRBJ2-1	.	TGTGCCAGCAGCTTAGTACAGGGTGACAATGAGCAGTTCTTC	CASSLVQGDNEQFF
TRBV4-1	TRBD2	TRBJ2-3	.	TGCGCCAGCACCCCAGCGGGGGGGCCTGGAGATACGCAGTATTTT	CASTPAGGPGDTQYF
TRBV19	.	TRBJ1-3	.	TGTGCCAGTAGTATCTCCCAGGTTCTTGGAAACACCATATATTTT	CASSISQVLGNTIYF
TRBV6-4	TRBD1	TRBJ1-1	once	TGTGCCAGCAGTCCCGGGACAGGTAATCGGGCTTTCTTT	CASSPGTGNRAFF
TRBV27	.	TRBJ1-5	.	TGTGCCAGCAGTCCACGCTTTTCGAGTATTAATCAGCCCCAGCATTTT	CASSPRFSSINQPQHF
TRBV11-2	TRBD2	TRBJ2-2	.	TGTGCCAGCAGCTTAGTCTTGTTTCGGGCCGGGGGGAGGACCGGGGAGCTGTTTTTT	CASSLVLFRAGGRTGELFF
TRBV2	.	TRBJ1-1	.	TGTGCCAGCAGTGAACGTCAGGGAATCACTGAAGCTTTCTTT	CASSERQGITEAFF
TRBV3-1/TRBV3-2	.	TRBJ1-6	.	TGTGCCAGCAGCCAAGATATTAAATCACCCCTCCACTTT	CASSQDIKSPLHF
TRBV7-9	TRBD1	TRBJ2-7	.	TGTGCCAGCAGCACCCGGACAGGGGGGGAGCAGTACTTC	CASSTRTGGEQYF
TRBV27	.	TRBJ2-3	.	TGTGCCAGCAGTTTTCAGGGGGGCCATGGTGCAGATACGCAGTATTTT	CASSFQGGHGADTQYF
TRBV7-2	TRBD2	TRBJ2-7	few	TGTGCCAGCAGCTCGCGCGGGGGGTCCCACGAGCAGTACTTC	CASSSRGGSHEQYF
TRBV5-4	TRBD1	TRBJ1-1	.	TGTGCCAGCAGCGGGATGGACAGGGGCTCTTTGAACACTGAAGCTTTCTTT	CASSGMDRGSLNTEAFF
TRBV30	.	TRBJ1-6	once	TGTGCCTGGAGCCTACAGGGAGATAATTCACCCCTCCACTTT	CAWSLQGDNSPLHF
TRBV6-2/TRBV6-3	.	TRBJ1-5	.	TGTGCCAGCAGTTACTTCAGTCCCAATCAGCCCCAGCATTTT	CASSYFSPNQPQHF
TRBV7-8	.	TRBJ1-4	.	TGTGCCAGCAGCTTATCCTCCTACAGGGCAACTAATGAAAAACTGTTTTTT	CASSLSSYRATNEKLFF
TRBV4-1	TRBD2	TRBJ2-2	.	TGCGCCAGCAGCCGCGGACTAGCGGGGAACACCGGGGAGCTGTTTTTT	CASSRGLAGNTGELFF
TRBV18	.	TRBJ2-1	few	TGTGCCAGCTCACTAGGACTATACAATGAGCAGTTCTTC	CASSLGLYNEQFF